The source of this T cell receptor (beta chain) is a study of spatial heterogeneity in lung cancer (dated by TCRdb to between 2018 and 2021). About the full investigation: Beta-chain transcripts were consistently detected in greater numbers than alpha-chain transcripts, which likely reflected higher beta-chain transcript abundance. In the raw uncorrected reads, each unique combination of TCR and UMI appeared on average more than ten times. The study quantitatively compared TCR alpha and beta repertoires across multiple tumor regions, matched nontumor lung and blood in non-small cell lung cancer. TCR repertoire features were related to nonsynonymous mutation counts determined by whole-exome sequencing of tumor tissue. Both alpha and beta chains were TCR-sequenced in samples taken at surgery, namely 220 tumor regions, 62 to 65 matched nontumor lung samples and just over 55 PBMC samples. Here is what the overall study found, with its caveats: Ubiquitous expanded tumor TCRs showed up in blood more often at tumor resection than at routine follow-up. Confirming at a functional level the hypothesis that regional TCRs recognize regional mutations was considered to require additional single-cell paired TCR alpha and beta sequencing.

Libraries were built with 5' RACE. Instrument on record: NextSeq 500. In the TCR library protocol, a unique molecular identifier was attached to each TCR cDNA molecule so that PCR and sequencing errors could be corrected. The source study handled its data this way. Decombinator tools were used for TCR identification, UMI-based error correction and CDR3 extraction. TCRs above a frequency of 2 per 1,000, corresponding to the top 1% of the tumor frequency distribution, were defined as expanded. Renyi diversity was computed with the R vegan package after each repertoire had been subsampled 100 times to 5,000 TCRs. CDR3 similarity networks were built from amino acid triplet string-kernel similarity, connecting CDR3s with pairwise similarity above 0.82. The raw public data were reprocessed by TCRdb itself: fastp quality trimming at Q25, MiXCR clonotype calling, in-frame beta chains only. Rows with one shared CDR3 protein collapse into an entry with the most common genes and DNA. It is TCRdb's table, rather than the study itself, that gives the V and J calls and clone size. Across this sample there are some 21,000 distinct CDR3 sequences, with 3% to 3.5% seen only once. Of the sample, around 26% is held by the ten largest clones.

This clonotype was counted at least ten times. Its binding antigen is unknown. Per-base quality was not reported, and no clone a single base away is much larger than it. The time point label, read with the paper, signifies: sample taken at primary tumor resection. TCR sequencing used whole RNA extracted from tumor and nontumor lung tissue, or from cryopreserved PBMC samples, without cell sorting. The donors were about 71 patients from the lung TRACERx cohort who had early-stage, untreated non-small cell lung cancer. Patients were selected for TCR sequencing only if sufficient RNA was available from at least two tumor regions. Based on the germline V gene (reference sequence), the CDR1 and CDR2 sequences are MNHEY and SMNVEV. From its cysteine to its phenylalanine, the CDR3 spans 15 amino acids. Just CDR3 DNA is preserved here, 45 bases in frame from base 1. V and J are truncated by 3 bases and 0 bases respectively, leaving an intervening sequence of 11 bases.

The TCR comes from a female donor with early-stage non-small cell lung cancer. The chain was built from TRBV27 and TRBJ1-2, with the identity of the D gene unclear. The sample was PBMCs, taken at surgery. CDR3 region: CASSFSWGANYGYTF. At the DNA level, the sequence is TGTGCCAGCAGTTTCTCCTGGGGAGCTAACTATGGCTACACCTTC.